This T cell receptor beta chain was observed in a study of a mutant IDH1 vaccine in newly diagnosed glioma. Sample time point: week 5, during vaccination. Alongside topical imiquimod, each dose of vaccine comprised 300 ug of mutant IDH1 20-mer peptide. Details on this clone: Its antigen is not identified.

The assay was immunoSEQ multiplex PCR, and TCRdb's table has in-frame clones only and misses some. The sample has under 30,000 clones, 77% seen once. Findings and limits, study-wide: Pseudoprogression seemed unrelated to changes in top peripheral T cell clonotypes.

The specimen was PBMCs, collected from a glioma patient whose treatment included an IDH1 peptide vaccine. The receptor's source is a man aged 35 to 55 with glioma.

The CDR3 DNA sequence: TGTGCCAGTAGTACCACCGGGACACCGGATCAGCCCCAGCATTTT. Amino acid sequence: CASSTTGTPDQPQHF. This chain joins TRBV19 and TRBJ1-5; TRBD1 might be the D (6 bases). Per the germline V gene, CDR1 is LNHDA and CDR2 is SQIVND (reference sequence). Between the trimmed V and J ends, which lost 4 bases and 5 bases, there was a span of 15 bases. CDR3 length: 15 amino acids.